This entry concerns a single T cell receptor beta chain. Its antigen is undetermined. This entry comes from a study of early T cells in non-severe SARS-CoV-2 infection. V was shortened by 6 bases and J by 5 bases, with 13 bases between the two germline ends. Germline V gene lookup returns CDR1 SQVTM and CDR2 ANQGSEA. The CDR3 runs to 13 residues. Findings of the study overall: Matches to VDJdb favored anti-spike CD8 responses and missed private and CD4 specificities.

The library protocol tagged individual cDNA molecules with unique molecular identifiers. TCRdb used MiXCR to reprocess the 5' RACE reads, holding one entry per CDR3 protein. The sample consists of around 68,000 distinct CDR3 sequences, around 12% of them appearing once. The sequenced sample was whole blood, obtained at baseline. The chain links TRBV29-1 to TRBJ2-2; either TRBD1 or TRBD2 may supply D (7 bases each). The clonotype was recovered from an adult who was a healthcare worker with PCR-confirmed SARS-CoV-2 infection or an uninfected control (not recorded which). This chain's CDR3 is CSVSRGGTGELFF. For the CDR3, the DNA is TGCAGCGTCTCCAGGGGGGGGACCGGGGAGCTGTTTTTT.